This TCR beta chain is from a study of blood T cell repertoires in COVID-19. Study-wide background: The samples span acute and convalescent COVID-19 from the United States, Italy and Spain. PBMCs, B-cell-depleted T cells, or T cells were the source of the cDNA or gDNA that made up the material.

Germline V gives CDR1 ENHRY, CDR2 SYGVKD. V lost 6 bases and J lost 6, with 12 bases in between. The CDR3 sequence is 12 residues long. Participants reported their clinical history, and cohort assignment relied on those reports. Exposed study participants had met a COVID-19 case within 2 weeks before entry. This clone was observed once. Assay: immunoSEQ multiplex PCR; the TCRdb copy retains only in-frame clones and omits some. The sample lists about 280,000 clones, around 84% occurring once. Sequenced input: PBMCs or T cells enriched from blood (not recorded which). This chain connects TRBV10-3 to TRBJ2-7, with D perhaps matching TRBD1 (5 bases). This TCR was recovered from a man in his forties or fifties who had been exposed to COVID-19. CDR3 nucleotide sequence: TGTGCCATCAGCCCTAATAGGGGCGAGCAGTACTTC. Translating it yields CAISPNRGEQYF.